The 5 T cell receptor beta chains below were found in one sample sequenced in a study of blood T cells in healthy people across ages. It was with a sample-barcoded 5' primer and a J-beta primer mix that a second PCR of roughly 7 to 12 cycles was run. MiXCR, applied by TCRdb to the 5' RACE reads, yields one record per CDR3 protein. The sample has around 1,000,000 distinct CDR3 sequences, 25% seen once. The data also belong to a second study, concerning T cells of mothers and their children.

The sequencing input was blood. The source is a girl aged 2 to 9 in good health.

This clonotype was observed a handful of times. The CDR3 DNA reads TGTGCCAGCAGGCCGGGGGATGAAGGCGAGCAGTACTTC. Translation gives CASRPGDEGEQYF. This chain uses TRBV6-5 with TRBJ2-7, with D maybe TRBD2 (6 bases). Germline V lookup: CDR1 MNHEY, CDR2 SVGAGI. The CDR3 runs to 13 residues. V shed 6 bases and J shed 6 bases, with 15 bases lying between them.

This sequence joins TRBV19 and TRBJ1-2, with D possibly TRBD1 on 6 matching bases. The germline V gene has CDR1 LNHDA and CDR2 SQIVND (reference sequence). V shed 6 bases and J shed 4 bases, with 15 bases lying between them. The CDR3 consists of 14 residues. CDR3: CASRGRGYGYGYTF. CDR3 DNA sequence: TGTGCCAGTAGGGGCAGGGGTTATGGCTATGGCTACACCTTC.

The gene calls are TRBV12-3 or TRBV12-4 and TRBJ2-1, with a tentative D call TRBD2 (5 bases). There are 15 residues in the CDR3. V was trimmed by 7 bases and J by 5 bases, leaving 18 bases between them. For the CDR3, the DNA is TGTGCCAGCAATTTTCCTGGAGGTCAGCACAATGAGCAGTTCTTC. Translation: CASNFPGGQHNEQFF.

About this clonotype itself: A read error may explain this, as a much larger clone is one base away. The V gene is TRBV15, the J gene TRBJ2-3; 9 bases line up with TRBD2. CDR1 LNHNV and CDR2 YYDKDF come from the germline V gene (reference sequence). V lost 3 bases, J lost 11 bases, and 18 bases stayed unmatched. The CDR3 has 17 residues. DNA of the CDR3: TGTGCCACCAGCAGGAGGTCCGGGACTAGCAGAGATATAATGCAGTATTTT. Protein: CATSRRSGTSRDIMQYF.

This clonotype appeared a few times. J is TRBJ1-4 and V is TRBV28, with 7 bases identical to TRBD1. Trimming cost V 6 bases and J 8 bases; bases outside gene matches: 9. The CDR3 has 14 residues. Germline CDR1 and CDR2: MDHEN and SYDVKM. Here the CDR3 reads CASRVQGIREKLFF. For the CDR3, the DNA is TGTGCCAGCAGAGTACAGGGGATAAGGGAAAAACTGTTTTTT. The entire variable domain, with the rest obtained from reference TRBV28 and TRBJ1-4, is as follows: DVKVTQSSRYLVKRTGEKVFLECVQDMDHENMFWYRQDPGLGLRLIYFSYDVKMKEKGDIPEGYSVSREKKERFSLILESASTNQTSMYLCASRVQGIREKLFFGSGTQLSVL.